The rows below give T cell receptor beta chains drawn from one sample of a study of shared clonotypes between healthy human individuals. The protocol was immunoSEQ multiplex PCR, while the TCRdb copy is restricted to in-frame clones and leaves out a portion. The table includes about 2 million clones, roughly 94% detected once. The sample consisted of naive CD8+ T cells sorted from blood. The receptors were gathered from a man in his late teens or twenties in good health. Each CDR3 is given with its conserved first and last residue. The D gene is left open where the match is weak. For some rows the clone size is stated as once, few or many, or as a class when expanded; others skip it.

>.|.|TRBV15|TRBJ1-4
TGTGCCACCCGGACCGGGGCGATAAATGAAAAACTGTTTTTT
CATRTGAINEKLFF
>.|TRBD2|TRBV6-5|TRBJ2-5
TGTGCCAGCAGGGGACTAGCAGTAGAGACCCAGTACTTC
CASRGLAVETQYF
>.|.|TRBV7-9|TRBJ2-1
TGTGCCAGCAGCCCCCCTCAGGGCTCCTACAATGAGCAGTTCTTC
CASSPPQGSYNEQFF
>.|.|TRBV6-1|TRBJ2-7
TGTGCCAGCAGTGAAGCCAAACTCCCCGAGCAGTACTTC
CASSEAKLPEQYF
>.|TRBD1|TRBV28|TRBJ2-5
TGTGCCAGCAAACCACAGGGGTATGAGACCCAGTACTTC
CASKPQGYETQYF
>.|TRBD1|TRBV5-6|TRBJ1-6
TGTGCCAGCAGCTTAGGGGGCCCCGTGGTGGGATTGAGTTCACCCCTCCACTTT
CASSLGGPVVGLSSPLHF
>.|.|TRBV27|TRBJ1-2
TGTGCCAGCAGGATTCGGGGGGCGGTTAATGACTACACCTTC
CASRIRGAVNDYTF
>.|.|TRBV27|TRBJ1-2
TGTGCCAGCAGTGAGACAGGCCTAAACTATGGCTACACCTTC
CASSETGLNYGYTF
>.|.|TRBV2|TRBJ1-5
TGTGCCAGCAGTGAGGAAGCCAGGGACTATAGCAATCAGCCCCAGCATTTT
CASSEEARDYSNQPQHF
>.|.|TRBV2|TRBJ2-7
TGTGCCAGCAGTGAGGACCCCGGGGGAGACTACGAGCAGTACTTC
CASSEDPGGDYEQYF
>.|.|TRBV5-4|TRBJ2-3
TGTGCCACGGAGGGCCCTAACACAGATACGCAGTATTTT
CATEGPNTDTQYF
>.|TRBD2|TRBV9|TRBJ2-3
TGTGCCAGCAGCGTAGCGAATAGCGGGGGTAGTCCAGATACGCAGTATTTT
CASSVANSGGSPDTQYF
>.|TRBD1|TRBV4-1|TRBJ2-7
TGCGCCAGCAGTGCCCAGGGGGCCTACGAGCAGTACTTC
CASSAQGAYEQYF
>once|.|TRBV6-5|TRBJ2-1
TGTGCCAGCAGCCGACCAGGGGATGAGCAGTTCTTC
CASSRPGDEQFF
>once|TRBD1|TRBV12-5|TRBJ1-5
TGTGCTAGTGGTTGGGACAGTGAGCCCCAGCATTTT
CASGWDSEPQHF
>.|.|TRBV29-1|TRBJ1-2
TGCAGCGTTGTAGTTCAACAGGGTAACTATGGCTACACCTTC
CSVVVQQGNYGYTF
>once|.|TRBV4-1|TRBJ2-1
TGCGCCAGCAGCTCGCGACAGGACCCTTACAATGAGCAGTTCTTC
CASSSRQDPYNEQFF
>.|TRBD1|TRBV7-9|TRBJ2-7
TGTGCCAGCAGCTGGGGACAGGGGGTCGAGGAGCAGTACTTC
CASSWGQGVEEQYF
>.|TRBD2|TRBV9|TRBJ2-1
TGTGCCAGCAGCGTGACTAGCGTGAGCTCCTACAATGAGCAGTTCTTC
CASSVTSVSSYNEQFF
>.|TRBD1|TRBV5-5|TRBJ2-7
TGTGCCAGCAGCTTGGGACAGGGGGTCGGCGAGCAGTACTTC
CASSLGQGVGEQYF
>.|TRBD2|TRBV27|TRBJ2-3
TGTGCCAGCAGGCCCCCCGGCGCGGGAGGGCCTGAGAAACACTTAGATACGCAGTATTTT
CASRPPGAGGPEKHLDTQYF
>.|.|TRBV6-6|TRBJ2-4
TGTGCCAGCAGTAGACAACCCTCCGACATTCAGTACTTC
CASSRQPSDIQYF
>.|.|TRBV6-5|TRBJ1-5
TGTGCCAGCAGTTACGATGAATATAGCAATCAGCCCCAGCATTTT
CASSYDEYSNQPQHF
>.|TRBD2|TRBV4-1|TRBJ2-1
TGCGCCAGCAGCCAAGATCTAGCGGGAGTTGAGCAGTTCTTC
CASSQDLAGVEQFF
>.|TRBD2|TRBV5-4|TRBJ2-5
TGTGCCAGCAGCGGGGGCACTAGCGGGAGGGAGACCCAGTACTTC
CASSGGTSGRETQYF
>.|TRBD1|TRBV4-2|TRBJ2-7
TGTGCCAGCAGCCCCCGGGACAGGGGGAACTACGAGCAGTACTTC
CASSPRDRGNYEQYF
>.|.|TRBV29-1|TRBJ2-3
TGCAGCGTTGAAATTAGCGAGAGGGCCGTATCGCAGTATTTT
CSVEISERAVSQYF
>.|.|TRBV7-9|TRBJ2-2
TGTGCCAGTACTACGACGACAGGGACTACCGGGGAGCTGTTTTTT
CASTTTTGTTGELFF
>.|TRBD1|TRBV4-1|TRBJ2-5
TGCGCCAGCAGCCAGACGCGAAGGTTGACAGGGGAAGAGACCCAGTACTTC
CASSQTRRLTGEETQYF
>.|.|TRBV29-1|TRBJ1-2
TGCAGCGTGGAAAGGGGGGACTCCTATGGCTACACCTTC
CSVERGDSYGYTF
>once|.|TRBV27|TRBJ1-2
TGTGCCAGCGGTGAAGGGGGGTTTGGGTATGGCTACACCTTC
CASGEGGFGYGYTF
>.|TRBD2|TRBV4-1|TRBJ2-7
TGCGCCAGCAGCCAAGGCGGGAGAGCCTACGAGCAGTACTTC
CASSQGGRAYEQYF
>.|.|TRBV14|TRBJ2-7
TGTGCCAGCAGAGGATCAGGATACTACGAGCAGTACTTC
CASRGSGYYEQYF
>.|.|TRBV7-6|TRBJ2-4
TGTGCCAGCAGCCTAGGTACAGGGATAGGGAACATTCAGTACTTC
CASSLGTGIGNIQYF
>.|.|TRBV7-2|TRBJ2-7
TGTGCCAGCAGCTTATTAGGACAAAGCTCCTACGAGCAGTACTTC
CASSLLGQSSYEQYF
>.|.|TRBV6-5|TRBJ1-6
TGTGCCAGCAGTTATGGGCCCCAGGCAAGGGATTCACCCCTCCACTTT
CASSYGPQARDSPLHF
>.|.|TRBV9|TRBJ1-2
TGTGCCAGCAGCGTAGGAGGGGGAACGGGCTACACCTTC
CASSVGGGTGYTF
>.|.|TRBV7-9|TRBJ1-2
TGTGCCAGCAGCCCCCCCGGTGACGGGGTTGGGTATGGCTACACCTTC
CASSPPGDGVGYGYTF
>.|.|TRBV6-1|TRBJ1-5
TGTGCCAGCAGTGAAACGGGACTCTGGGGCAATCAGCCCCAGCATTTT
CASSETGLWGNQPQHF
>.|.|TRBV10-3|TRBJ2-5
TGTGCCATCAGTGCACCAGGACAGAAGGCGACCCAGTACTTC
CAISAPGQKATQYF
>.|.|TRBV5-5|TRBJ1-1
TGTGCCAGCAGCTTGGGGAGCAGCACTGAAGCTTTCTTT
CASSLGSSTEAFF
>once|TRBD1|TRBV2|TRBJ1-2
TGTGCCAGCAGTCATCAGGGACAGGATTTAGTCTATGGCTACACCTTC
CASSHQGQDLVYGYTF
>.|.|TRBV28|TRBJ2-7
TGTGCCAGCAGCCCACCCTACACGGGGGGCCACGAGCAGTACTTC
CASSPPYTGGHEQYF
>.|.|TRBV13|TRBJ2-5
TGTGCCAGCACCCGGATGCAAGAGACCCAGTACTTC
CASTRMQETQYF
>.|.|TRBV7-9|TRBJ1-1
TGTGCCAGCAGCTTAGGTGTCCGGGGCACTGAAGCTTTCTTT
CASSLGVRGTEAFF
>.|.|TRBV10-2|TRBJ2-7
TGCGCCAGCAGTGAGACGGACGGCTACGAGCAGTACTTC
CASSETDGYEQYF
>.|TRBD2|TRBV6-5|TRBJ2-1
TGTGCCAGCAGTTTTTATAGCGGGGTATTCAACAATGAGCAGTTCTTC
CASSFYSGVFNNEQFF
>.|.|TRBV27|TRBJ2-7
TGTGCCAGCAGCCCGTCGGGACTGAACTCCTACGAGCAGTACTTC
CASSPSGLNSYEQYF
>.|TRBD2|TRBV29-1|TRBJ2-7
TGCAGCGTCCCCGGGACTAGCGGGGTCTACGAGCAGTACTTC
CSVPGTSGVYEQYF
>.|TRBD1|TRBV7-9|TRBJ1-5
TGTGCCAGCAGCTTCGGACAGGGCGGGCAGCCCCAGCATTTT
CASSFGQGGQPQHF
>.|TRBD2|TRBV27|TRBJ2-7
TGTGCCAGCAGTTTATTAGCGGGAGGTTTGGGCGAGCAGTACTTC
CASSLLAGGLGEQYF
>.|.|TRBV7-6|TRBJ2-7
TGTGCCAGCAGCTTAGCCCCCGGAGAGGAGCAGTACTTC
CASSLAPGEEQYF
>.|.|TRBV28|TRBJ1-2
TGTGCCAGCAGTTCGGTCAGGACCGGAGGCGGCTATGGCTACACCTTC
CASSSVRTGGGYGYTF
>.|.|TRBV19|TRBJ2-7
TGTGCCAGTAGCGACGTTACCCGCTACGAGCAGTACTTC
CASSDVTRYEQYF